A selection of T cell receptor beta chains follows, all from one sample in a study of T cells after yellow fever vaccination. In TCRdb, the 5' RACE reads were re-called with MiXCR into one record per CDR3 protein. The table shows about 300,000 distinct CDR3 sequences, with around 6.8% occurring only once. The starting material was PBMCs, obtained more than 35 days after the first yellow fever vaccination. Every receptor here comes from a young man who received the YFV17D yellow fever vaccine. The CDR3 runs from the conserved cysteine through the conserved F or W. Fields, in order: clone size, J gene, D gene, V gene, CDR3 protein, CDR3 DNA. The D gene is left open where the match is weak. Only some rows state a clone size, as once, few, many or a class for expanded clones.

- | TRBJ1-1 | - | TRBV5-1 | CASSLDPTGRAFF | TGCGCCAGCAGCCTCGATCCCACAGGGAGAGCTTTCTTT
many | TRBJ1-1 | - | TRBV5-1 | CASSGSTVNTEAFF | TGCGCCAGCAGCGGGTCGACAGTGAACACTGAAGCTTTCTTT
- | TRBJ2-7 | - | TRBV7-6 | CASSLLVTESSYEQYF | TGTGCCAGCAGCTTATTGGTAACAGAGAGCTCCTACGAGCAGTACTTC
many | TRBJ2-5 | - | TRBV6-2/TRBV6-3 | CASMGSGGWTQYF | TGTGCCAGCATGGGTAGCGGAGGCTGGACCCAGTACTTC
many | TRBJ2-2 | - | TRBV11-2 | CASSLPGANTGELFF | TGTGCCAGCAGCTTACCGGGGGCGAACACCGGGGAGCTGTTTTTT
few | TRBJ2-4 | - | TRBV29-1 | CSVSWRDGGNIQYF | TGCAGCGTCTCTTGGCGGGACGGAGGAAACATTCAGTACTTC
many | TRBJ2-5 | TRBD2 | TRBV7-9 | CASSSWTSGEETQYF | TGTGCCAGCAGCTCCTGGACTAGCGGAGAAGAGACCCAGTACTTC
few | TRBJ2-3 | - | TRBV12-3/TRBV12-4 | CASRRNSAFHPDTQYF | TGTGCCAGCAGACGTAATAGTGCCTTCCATCCAGATACGCAGTATTTT
many | TRBJ1-1 | - | TRBV7-2 | CASSPGRPGTGTEAFF | TGTGCCAGCAGCCCGGGACGGCCCGGGACGGGGACTGAAGCTTTCTTT
few | TRBJ1-1 | TRBD1 | TRBV7-2 | CASSPGQGKITEAFF | TGTGCCAGCAGCCCGGGACAGGGGAAGATCACTGAAGCTTTCTTT
few | TRBJ2-3 | - | TRBV5-1 | CASSKSISGAGEYF | TGCGCCAGCAGCAAGTCTATTAGCGGAGCCGGGGAGTATTTT
few | TRBJ2-6 | - | TRBV10-3 | CAISDRSGANVLTF | TGTGCCATCAGTGACCGATCTGGGGCCAACGTCCTGACTTTC
large | TRBJ2-3 | TRBD1 | TRBV20-1 | CSAPDRGLDTQYF | TGCAGTGCTCCCGACAGGGGACTGGATACGCAGTATTTT
- | TRBJ1-1 | - | TRBV6-2/TRBV6-3 | CASSYMGLRGFDTEAFF | TGTGCCAGCAGTTACATGGGCTTGAGGGGCTTCGACACTGAAGCTTTCTTT
- | TRBJ2-3 | TRBD2 | TRBV20-1 | CSAKDSGGADTQYF | TGCAGTGCTAAGGACAGCGGGGGGGCAGATACGCAGTATTTT
few | TRBJ1-5 | - | TRBV2 | CASSVTGQPQHF | TGTGCCAGCAGTGTAACGGGGCAGCCCCAGCATTTT
- | TRBJ2-1 | - | TRBV4-1 | CASSAGSYDEQFF | TGCGCCAGCAGCGCCGGGTCTTACGATGAGCAGTTCTTC
few | TRBJ1-4 | - | TRBV28 | CASSLLQGWKLFF | TGTGCCAGCAGTTTACTTCAGGGGTGGAAACTGTTTTTT
many | TRBJ2-1 | TRBD2 | TRBV20-1 | CSATGGSSYNEQFF | TGCAGTGCTACGGGAGGGAGCTCCTACAATGAGCAGTTCTTC
few | TRBJ2-1 | - | TRBV18 | CASSPLLGSEYNEQFF | TGTGCCAGCTCACCACTTTTAGGGTCGGAGTACAATGAGCAGTTCTTC
many | TRBJ2-7 | - | TRBV7-9 | CASSLYSGFDYEQYF | TGTGCCAGCAGCTTGTACTCGGGGTTTGATTACGAGCAGTACTTC
- | TRBJ2-4 | TRBD1 | TRBV20-1 | CSARDHRGKGVAKNIQYF | TGCAGTGCTAGAGATCACAGGGGTAAAGGGGTAGCCAAAAACATTCAGTACTTC
few | TRBJ2-1 | - | TRBV7-7 | CASSLSTSAYNEQFF | TGTGCCAGCAGCTTATCGACTTCCGCCTACAATGAGCAGTTCTTC
- | TRBJ2-1 | TRBD2 | TRBV7-6 | CASTESGAYNEQFF | TGTGCCAGCACGGAGAGCGGGGCTTACAATGAGCAGTTCTTC
few | TRBJ2-1 | - | TRBV25-1 | CASSESPTDTYNEQFF | TGTGCCAGCAGTGAATCCCCGACTGATACCTACAATGAGCAGTTCTTC
- | TRBJ2-1 | TRBD2 | TRBV11-2 | CASSSPGTSGGVSYNEQFF | TGTGCCAGCAGCTCCCCCGGGACTAGCGGGGGGGTTTCCTACAATGAGCAGTTCTTC
- | TRBJ1-3 | TRBD1 | TRBV6-1 | CASRTGADGNTIYF | TGTGCCAGCAGGACAGGGGCTGACGGAAACACCATATATTTT
- | TRBJ2-5 | - | TRBV6-1 | CASTTWGETQYF | TGTGCCAGCACCACGTGGGGAGAGACCCAGTACTTC
few | TRBJ2-1 | TRBD2 | TRBV7-8 | CASSVSSGGIANNEQFF | TGTGCCAGCAGCGTATCTAGCGGGGGGATCGCGAACAATGAGCAGTTCTTC
- | TRBJ2-1 | TRBD2 | TRBV9 | CASSPRGGGYNEQFF | TGTGCCAGCAGCCCCCGGGGGGGAGGTTACAATGAGCAGTTCTTC
few | TRBJ2-1 | TRBD1 | TRBV14 | CASSHAYRGRYNEQFF | TGTGCCAGCAGCCACGCATACAGGGGACGCTACAATGAGCAGTTCTTC
many | TRBJ2-1 | - | TRBV7-7 | CASSSYGDNEQFF | TGTGCCAGCAGCTCCTATGGGGACAATGAGCAGTTCTTC
many | TRBJ1-1 | - | TRBV29-1 | CSVGTGWGMNTEAFF | TGCAGCGTAGGAACAGGTTGGGGCATGAACACTGAAGCTTTCTTT
- | TRBJ2-3 | TRBD2 | TRBV6-2/TRBV6-3 | CASSPLAGGDTDTQYF | TGTGCCAGCAGCCCACTAGCGGGGGGGGACACAGATACGCAGTATTTT
many | TRBJ1-6 | - | TRBV5-6 | CASSSPGTYNSPLHF | TGTGCCAGCAGCTCACCCGGTACCTATAATTCACCCCTCCACTTT
many | TRBJ2-2 | - | TRBV9 | CASSVTGTPGELFF | TGTGCCAGCAGCGTCACCGGGACACCCGGGGAGCTGTTTTTT
few | TRBJ2-1 | TRBD2 | TRBV5-6 | CASSYAGGPLYNEQFF | TGTGCCAGCAGCTACGCGGGGGGGCCGCTCTACAATGAGCAGTTCTTC
- | TRBJ2-1 | - | TRBV6-5 | CASSYHGGTVYNEQFF | TGTGCCAGCAGTTACCACGGGGGTACTGTCTACAATGAGCAGTTCTTC
- | TRBJ1-1 | - | TRBV6-6 | CASSYPQGEAFF | TGTGCCAGCAGTTACCCTCAGGGGGAAGCTTTCTTT
- | TRBJ1-6 | TRBD1 | TRBV11-2 | CASSQGRGQGRSPLHF | TGTGCCAGCAGCCAGGGCCGGGGACAGGGACGTTCACCCCTCCACTTT
many | TRBJ2-3 | - | TRBV3-1 | CASSQQGTDTQYF | TGTGCCAGCAGCCAACAGGGTACAGATACGCAGTATTTT
many | TRBJ2-7 | - | TRBV29-1 | CSVRSSRAYEQYF | TGCAGCGTCCGTAGTTCCAGAGCCTACGAGCAGTACTTC
- | TRBJ2-1 | TRBD2 | TRBV27 | CASSLTAGGRNEQFF | TGTGCCAGCAGTCTCACTGCGGGGGGACGCAATGAGCAGTTCTTC
few | TRBJ1-6 | - | TRBV7-9 | CASSLGQHNSPLHF | TGTGCCAGCAGCTTAGGACAGCATAATTCACCCCTCCACTTT
few | TRBJ2-6 | - | TRBV5-1 | CASSRSTGANVLTF | TGCGCCAGCAGCCGTAGTACTGGGGCCAACGTCCTGACTTTC
many | TRBJ2-3 | TRBD2 | TRBV6-1 | CASSALAGGPGADTQYF | TGTGCCAGCAGTGCCCTAGCGGGGGGGCCTGGTGCAGATACGCAGTATTTT
- | TRBJ1-3 | - | TRBV12-3/TRBV12-4 | CASKQGSGNTIYF | TGTGCCAGCAAACAGGGCTCTGGAAACACCATATATTTT
few | TRBJ2-1 | - | TRBV9 | CASSRSALGSYNEQFF | TGTGCCAGCAGCAGGTCAGCGCTAGGCTCCTACAATGAGCAGTTCTTC
- | TRBJ1-6 | - | TRBV9 | CASSDDSYNNSPLHF | TGTGCCAGCAGTGACGACAGTTATAATAATTCACCCCTCCACTTT
many | TRBJ2-2 | TRBD2 | TRBV12-3/TRBV12-4 | CASPTGGTYTGELFF | TGTGCCAGCCCGACGGGAGGGACATACACCGGGGAGCTGTTTTTT
few | TRBJ1-3 | - | TRBV6-1 | CASRRQGSPGNTIYF | TGTGCCAGCAGACGTCAGGGGAGCCCTGGAAACACCATATATTTT
few | TRBJ2-7 | - | TRBV10-3 | CAISEYPNTYEQYF | TGTGCCATCAGTGAGTACCCGAACACCTACGAGCAGTACTTC